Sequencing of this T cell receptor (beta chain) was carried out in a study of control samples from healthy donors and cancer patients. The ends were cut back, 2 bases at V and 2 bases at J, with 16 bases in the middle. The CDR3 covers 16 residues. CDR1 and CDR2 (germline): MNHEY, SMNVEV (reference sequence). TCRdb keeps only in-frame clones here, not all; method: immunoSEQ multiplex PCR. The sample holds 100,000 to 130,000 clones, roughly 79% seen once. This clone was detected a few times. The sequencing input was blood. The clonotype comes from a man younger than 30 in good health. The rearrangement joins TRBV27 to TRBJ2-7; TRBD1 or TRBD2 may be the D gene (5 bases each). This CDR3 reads CASSLGAGARTYEQYF. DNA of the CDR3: TGTGCCAGCAGTTTAGGGGCCGGGGCCCGAACCTACGAGCAGTACTTC.